The clone carrying this T cell receptor beta chain was observed once. Its antigen remains unknown. This sample was included in a study of persistence of HIV-infected CD4 T cells. The immunoSEQ assay was version 4, run in survey mode. Clones were read by immunoSEQ multiplex PCR, and TCRdb kept only the in-frame ones, dropping some. Of about 50,000 clones detected, about four fifths appear once; the ten largest clones hold less than 3%. Stimulation used around 10 ug/mL lysate from CMV-infected fibroblasts. CD40L-negative CD69-negative CD45RO-high memory CD4+ T cells were sorted as populations depleted of antigen-responding cells. The ends were cut back, 6 bases at V and 2 bases at J, with 10 bases in the middle. Germline lookup yields CDR1 LGHDT and CDR2 YNNKEL (reference sequence). CDR3 length: 14 residues.

This sequence joins TRBV3-1 (or the pseudogene TRBV3-2) and TRBJ1-4; TRBD1 is a possible D gene (6 bases). Specimen: CD4+ T cells sorted from PBMCs after roughly 19-hour stimulation, collected from a patient who received antiretroviral therapy. This TCR came from an adult man with HIV who was CMV-seropositive. CDR3 bases: TGTGCCAGCAGTCACAGGGCCACTAATGAAAAACTGTTTTTT. Translation: CASSHRATNEKLFF.